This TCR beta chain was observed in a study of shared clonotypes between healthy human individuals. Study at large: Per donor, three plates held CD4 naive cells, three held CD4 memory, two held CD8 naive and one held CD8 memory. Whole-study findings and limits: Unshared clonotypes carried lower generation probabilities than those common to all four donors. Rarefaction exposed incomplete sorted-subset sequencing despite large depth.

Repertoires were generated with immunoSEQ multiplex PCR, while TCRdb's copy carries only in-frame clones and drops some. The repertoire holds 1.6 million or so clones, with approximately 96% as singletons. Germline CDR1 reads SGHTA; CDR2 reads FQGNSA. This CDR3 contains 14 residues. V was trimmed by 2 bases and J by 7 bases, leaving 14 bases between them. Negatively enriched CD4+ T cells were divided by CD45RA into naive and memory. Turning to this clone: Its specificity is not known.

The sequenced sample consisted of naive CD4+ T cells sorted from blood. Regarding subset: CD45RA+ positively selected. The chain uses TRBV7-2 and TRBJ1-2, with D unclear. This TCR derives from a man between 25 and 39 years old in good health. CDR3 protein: CASSLQAGLGGYTF. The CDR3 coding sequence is TGTGCCAGCAGCTTACAAGCCGGGCTGGGTGGCTACACCTTC. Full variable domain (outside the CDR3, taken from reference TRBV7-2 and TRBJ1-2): GAGVSQSPSNKVTEKGKDVELRCDPISGHTALYWYRQSLGQGLEFLIYFQGNSAPDKSGLPSDRFSAERTGGSVSTLTIQRTQQEDSAVYLCASSLQAGLGGYTFGSGTRLTVV.